The 20 T cell receptor beta chains below come from one sample, sequenced in a study of T cells after posttransplantation cyclophosphamide. This table comes from immunoSEQ multiplex PCR, and its TCRdb copy is limited to in-frame clones, with some not included. This sample comprises about 9,200 clones, none seen once only. A marrow graft followed busulfan-fludarabine conditioning, with cyclophosphamide on days +3 and +4. Source: PBMCs, taken after allogeneic stem cell transplant with posttransplant cyclophosphamide. The receptor set was obtained from a female patient aged 40-49 years who received an allogeneic stem cell transplant from a related donor, was CMV-positive, and had no GVHD. The graft donor may account for some of the T cells.

This clone was seen a handful of times. The chain is built from TRBV11-2 and TRBJ2-5; no firm D call. The germline V and J ends were trimmed by 2 bases and 1 base, with 5 bases remaining between them. CDR3 size: 13 residues. Germline CDR1 SGHAT, CDR2 FQNNGV. CDR3 sequence: CASSLTAQETQYF. In DNA form, the CDR3 reads TGTGCCAGCAGCTTAACAGCCCAAGAGACCCAGTACTTC.

This clone was seen ten or more times. The V gene is TRBV28, the J gene TRBJ2-7; D unclear. V lost 7 bases, J lost 4 bases, and 17 bases lay in between. Germline V gives CDR1 MDHEN, CDR2 SYDVKM. This CDR3 spans 14 amino acids. The CDR3 protein is CASNPGRRSYEQYF. Written as DNA, the CDR3 is TGTGCCAGCAACCCCGGCAGGAGATCTTACGAGCAGTACTTC. The complete variable domain, with remaining parts taken from reference TRBV28 and TRBJ2-7, reads DVKVTQSSRYLVKRTGEKVFLECVQDMDHENMFWYRQDPGLGLRLIYFSYDVKMKEKGDIPEGYSVSREKKERFSLILESASTNQTSMYLCASNPGRRSYEQYFGPGTRLTVT.

This clone rates as large. The chain employs TRBV6-5 and TRBJ1-1; TRBD1 might be the D (5 bases). Germline lookup yields CDR1 MNHEY and CDR2 SVGAGI. V was clipped by 10 bases and J by 1 base, with 7 bases between them. This CDR3 is 11 amino acids long. DNA of the CDR3: TGTGCCACCACAGGGAACACTGAAGCTTTCTTT. Translating it yields CATTGNTEAFF.

This clone was seen more than once but under ten times. CDR3 DNA: TGCAGCCTATTTACAGGGAGAGAGACCCAGTACTTC. It encodes CSLFTGRETQYF. The chain links TRBV29-1 to TRBJ2-5; maybe TRBD1 (6 bases). The CDR3 has 12 amino acids. The germline gives CDR1 SQVTM, CDR2 ANQGSEA. Trimming took 8 bases from V and 4 from J, leaving 14 bases between them.

This clone was seen at least ten times. J is TRBJ2-2 and V is TRBV7-6, with D possibly TRBD2 on 6 matching bases. The V and J ends lost 3 bases and 3 bases respectively, with 17 bases between them. Germline CDR1 reads SGHVS; CDR2 reads FNYEAQ. This CDR3 is built from 17 residues. The CDR3 is CASSFLEWGEDTGELFF. In nucleotides, the CDR3 is TGTGCCAGCAGCTTTCTAGAGTGGGGGGAGGACACCGGGGAGCTGTTTTTT.

This clone was counted at least ten times. The V gene is TRBV5-1, the J gene TRBJ2-3; D possibly corresponds to TRBD1 (6 bases). Germline CDR1 is SGHRS and CDR2 is YFSETQ. The CDR3 loop spans 16 amino acids. V lost 0 bases to trimming and J lost 0 bases, with 11 bases between them. The CDR3 reads CASSLVQGISTDTQYF. The CDR3 DNA is TGCGCCAGCAGCTTGGTACAGGGAATAAGCACAGATACGCAGTATTTT.

This clone was recorded at least ten times. The gene calls are TRBV4-1 and TRBJ2-5, with a possible D match to TRBD2 (6 bases). The CDR3 loop spans 14 amino acids. Trimming stripped 2 bases from V and 5 bases from J, with 12 bases between. The germline CDR1 and CDR2 sequences are MGHRA and YSYEKL. CDR3 sequence: CASSQPWGEETQYF. CDR3 sequence (DNA): TGCGCCAGCAGCCAACCATGGGGGGAGGAGACCCAGTACTTC.

This clone has a count of ten or more. The chain is built from TRBV18 and TRBJ2-5, with a possible D match to TRBD1 (5 bases). The CDR3 covers 15 residues. V was pared by 6 bases and J by 3 bases, with 17 bases between. Germline values: CDR1 KGHSH, CDR2 LQKENI. In nucleotides, the CDR3 is TGTGCCAGCTCGATAATACCAGGGAACAAAGAGACCCAGTACTTC. Translating gives CASSIIPGNKETQYF.

This clone was recorded many times. The chain is built from TRBV12-3 or TRBV12-4 and TRBJ1-4; the match to TRBD1 covers 9 bases. The CDR3 has 15 amino acids. V shed 6 bases, J shed 1 base, and the junction held 3 bases outside the gene matches. The CDR3 here is CASRPTGGTNEKLFF. In DNA, the CDR3 is TGTGCCAGCAGACCGACAGGGGGAACTAATGAAAAACTGTTTTTT.

In this sample, this clone turned up many times. The rearrangement links TRBV5-6 to TRBJ1-6, with D perhaps TRBD1 (5 bases). Germline V CDR1 and CDR2: SGHDT, YYEEEE. This CDR3 comprises 18 residues. Trimming removed 2 bases from V and 3 bases from J, with 18 bases in between. The CDR3: CASSLSLDWGDYNSPLHF. Here the CDR3 DNA reads TGTGCCAGCAGCTTAAGTCTGGATTGGGGGGACTATAATTCACCCCTCCACTTT.

This clone was detected ten times or more. CDR3 in amino acids: CASSFPDRTNYGYTF. Here the CDR3 DNA reads TGTGCCAGCAGCTTTCCGGACAGGACTAACTATGGCTACACCTTC. This chain links TRBV5-4 with TRBJ1-2, with TRBD1 identical over 7 bases. The ends lost 2 bases at V and 0 bases at J; junction bases unmatched: 4. Germline CDR1 and CDR2: SGHNT and YYREEE (reference sequence). The CDR3 runs to 15 residues.

This clone was seen repeatedly, ten times or more. This chain uses TRBV12-3 or TRBV12-4 with TRBJ2-2, with 9 bases aligning to TRBD1. CDR3 length: 15 amino acids. The V segment lost 6 bases and the J segment 6 bases; nucleotides outside the gene matches: 8. CDR3 nucleotides: TGTGCCAGCAGGCGACAGGGGGGTGTGGCCGGGGAGCTGTTTTTT. The encoded protein is CASRRQGGVAGELFF.

This clone was recorded many times. The V call is TRBV6-2 or TRBV6-3, the J call TRBJ2-3; TRBD1 might be the D (6 bases). The CDR3 totals 14 residues. V was trimmed by 9 bases and J by 0 bases, leaving 13 bases between them. Germline V gene lookup returns CDR1 MNHEY and CDR2 SVGEGT. The DNA for the CDR3 is TGTGCCAGTGGGGACACGCGGAGCACAGATACGCAGTATTTT. It specifies CASGDTRSTDTQYF.

This clone was observed many times. The chain uses TRBV7-2 and TRBJ2-3; 7 positions agree with TRBD2. The length of the CDR3 is 20 residues. From germline, CDR1 is SGHTA and CDR2 FQGNSA. Trimming removed 0 bases from V and 5 bases from J; junction bases left unmatched: 20. For the CDR3, the DNA is TGTGCCAGCAGCTTAGCTCGAGCTTGGGAAGCGGGACCGTTTCAAGATACGCAGTATTTT. This sequence encodes CASSLARAWEAGPFQDTQYF. The full variable domain, with the rest looked up from reference TRBV7-2 and TRBJ2-3, is GAGVSQSPSNKVTEKGKDVELRCDPISGHTALYWYRQSLGQGLEFLIYFQGNSAPDKSGLPSDRFSAERTGGSVSTLTIQRTQQEDSAVYLCASSLARAWEAGPFQDTQYFGPGTRLTVL.

This clone was recorded at least ten times. This chain joins TRBV19 and TRBJ2-7; 7 nucleotides line up with TRBD1. The CDR3 consists of 14 residues. V dropped 3 bases and J dropped 2; count of bases not matched to a gene: 4. Germline V gene sequence: CDR1 LNHDA, CDR2 SQIVND (reference sequence). CDR3 in DNA: TGTGCCAGTAGTATTCGGGACAGTACCTACGAGCAGTACTTC. This codes for CASSIRDSTYEQYF.

This clone was counted many times. The chain is built from TRBV5-4 and TRBJ2-7; 11 bases align to TRBD2. The germline gives CDR1 SGHNT, CDR2 YYREEE (reference sequence). V shed 5 bases, J shed 3 bases, and the junction held 7 bases outside the gene matches. This CDR3 has 15 amino acids. This CDR3 is CASSPGLAGFYEQYF. CDR3 in DNA: TGTGCCAGCAGTCCCGGACTAGCGGGTTTCTACGAGCAGTACTTC.

The table lists this clone with many counts. The chain is built from TRBV27 and TRBJ1-5; no firm D call. The germline CDR1 and CDR2 sequences are MNHEY and SMNVEV (reference sequence). The germline V and J ends were trimmed by 3 bases and 6 bases, with 21 bases remaining between them. The CDR3 has 17 amino acids. This CDR3 is CASSFLNPAGNPQPQHF. Written as DNA, the CDR3 is TGTGCCAGCAGTTTTCTCAACCCGGCGGGGAACCCTCAGCCCCAGCATTTT.

This clone came up many times. J is TRBJ1-6 and V is TRBV7-2, with D uncertain. The CDR3 contains 14 residues. Trimming stripped 5 bases from V and 13 bases from J, with 18 bases between. CDR1 is SGHTA and CDR2 is FQGNSA in the germline V gene. CDR3 in amino acids: CASSVEAPQSPLHF. The CDR3 DNA sequence: TGTGCCAGCAGCGTTGAGGCACCCCAGTCGCCCCTCCACTTT.

This clone was observed many times. This chain connects TRBV7-3 to TRBJ2-1, with 9 bases identical to TRBD1. CDR3 length: 15 residues. The V and J ends lost 1 base and 4 bases, in that order; junction bases with no gene match: 2. Germline values: CDR1 SGHTA, CDR2 FQGTGA. The CDR3 sequence is CASSLIQGAYNEQFF. As DNA, the CDR3 is TGTGCCAGCAGCTTAATACAGGGGGCTTACAATGAGCAGTTCTTC. Filled out from reference TRBV7-3 and TRBJ2-1, the complete variable domain reads GAGVSQTPSNKVTEKGKYVELRCDPISGHTALYWYRQSLGQGPEFLIYFQGTGAADDSGLPNDRFFAVRPEGSVSTLKIQRTERGDSAVYLCASSLIQGAYNEQFFGPGTRLTVL.

The table lists this clone with many counts. CDR3 loop: CASSLSGGARTDTQYF. The CDR3 region has the DNA TGTGCCAGCAGCCTTAGCGGGGGGGCCCGGACAGATACGCAGTATTTT. The genes are TRBV12-3 or TRBV12-4 and TRBJ2-3, with TRBD2 matching over 11 bases. The CDR3 length is 16 residues. V gave up 6 bases and J gave up 3 bases; unmatched junction bases: 8.